The entry below describes one TCR beta chain. Its antigen remains unknown. TCRdb reanalysed the RT-PCR reads using MiXCR and keeps one entry per CDR3 protein. The data show some 500,000 distinct CDR3 sequences, more than 15% seen once. This sample was taken from a study of response to subunit inactivated influenza vaccine. Study results and limitations: Authors suggested seasonal influenza vaccinations each recruit few new T cells.

The sample here was CD4+ T cells sorted from PBMCs, taken around 25 months after vaccination. The sequence derives from a man aged 50 to 69 who received an inactivated influenza vaccine.

CDR3: CASSLERDYNEQFF. The CDR3 DNA is TGCGCCAGCAGCTTGGAGCGGGACTACAATGAGCAGTTCTTC. The chain couples TRBV5-1 to TRBJ2-1; TRBD2 aligns across 7 bases. The CDR3 totals 14 residues. CDR1 is SGHRS and CDR2 is YFSETQ in the germline V gene. V lost 0 bases and J lost 3; bases outside the gene matches: 0.